A selection of T cell receptor beta chains follows, all from one sample in a study of long-term antiretroviral therapy in people with HIV. Measured with immunoSEQ multiplex PCR; TCRdb has only the in-frame clones, and not every one. Altogether about 20,000 clones are present, roughly nine tenths being singletons, with the ten largest covering roughly 9.2%. The sample in question was unsorted PBMCs, obtained about 4.5 years before starting antiretroviral therapy. These receptors all come from a woman aged 25 to 39 with HIV. CDR3s include the opening cysteine and the closing phenylalanine or tryptophan. The order of the fields is D gene, J gene, V gene, clone size, CDR3 DNA, CDR3 protein. The D gene is left open where the match is weak. The size entry is marked missing in some rows and otherwise reads once, few, many or a size class.

NA | TRBJ1-1 | TRBV30 | NA | TGTGCCTGGAGTGTACAGGGGAACACTGAAGCTTTCTTT | CAWSVQGNTEAFF
NA | TRBJ2-7 | TRBV7-2 | NA | TGTGCCAGCAGCTTACGGACTCGCGACCCTTACGAGCAGTACTTC | CASSLRTRDPYEQYF
TRBD1 | TRBJ2-2 | TRBV2 | NA | TGTGCCAGCAGCGGACAGGGGGCGCAAACCGGGGAGCTGTTTTTT | CASSGQGAQTGELFF
TRBD1 | TRBJ1-2 | TRBV5-6 | NA | TGTGCCAGCAGCTCTGGGACAGGTTTAGCTAACTATGGTTACACCTTC | CASSSGTGLANYGYTF
NA | TRBJ2-7 | TRBV7-9 | NA | TGTGCCAGCAGCTTAACCGGGACAAACCCAACTTCTACCTACGAGCAGTACTTC | CASSLTGTNPTSTYEQYF
NA | TRBJ2-7 | TRBV7-2 | NA | TGTGCCAGCGGAAGTCTTAGCTACGAGCAGTACTTC | CASGSLSYEQYF
TRBD1 | TRBJ1-1 | TRBV15 | NA | TGTGCCACCAGCAGGACAGGGATGGTCACTGAAGCTTTCTTT | CATSRTGMVTEAFF
TRBD1 | TRBJ2-5 | TRBV19 | NA | TGTGCCAGTAGTCTTCGGACAGGGACGGAGACCCAGTACTTC | CASSLRTGTETQYF
NA | TRBJ2-3 | TRBV5-8 | NA | TGTGCCAGCAGCTTGGACGACAGAGTACCCAGCACAGATACGCAGTATTTT | CASSLDDRVPSTDTQYF
TRBD1 | TRBJ2-5 | TRBV30 | NA | TGTGCTGTTACAGTGGACAGGGCCGGCGAGACCCAGTACTTC | CAVTVDRAGETQYF
TRBD1 | TRBJ1-2 | TRBV7-2 | NA | TGTGCCAGCAGCTTAGACGGGACAGGGGATCTTGGGGGCTACACCTTC | CASSLDGTGDLGGYTF
NA | TRBJ1-1 | TRBV5-5 | NA | TGTGCCAGCAGCTTGGCAGAATTTAGCACTGAAGCTTTCTTT | CASSLAEFSTEAFF
TRBD2 | TRBJ2-3 | TRBV11-2 | NA | TGTGCCAGCAGCTTTAGGGGACTAGCCACAGATACGCAGTATTTT | CASSFRGLATDTQYF
TRBD1 | TRBJ1-1 | TRBV19 | NA | TGTGCCAGCAACAGGGGGGAGCGCGCTGAAGCTTTCTTT | CASNRGERAEAFF
NA | TRBJ1-2 | TRBV4-1 | once | TGCGCCAGCAGCCAAGAATGGGCGGCCCCTAACTCTGGCTACACCTTC | CASSQEWAAPNSGYTF
NA | TRBJ1-1 | TRBV19 | NA | TGTGCCAGTAGTATAGCCCCGGGACCCAGGATTGAAGCTTTCTTT | CASSIAPGPRIEAFF
TRBD1 | TRBJ1-2 | TRBV2 | once | TGTGCCAGCACAATCAGTCAGACCAGGGGGGTTGGCTACACCTTC | CASTISQTRGVGYTF
NA | TRBJ1-1 | TRBV19 | NA | TGTGCCAGTAGTATAGATCCGAACACTGAAGCTTTCTTT | CASSIDPNTEAFF
NA | TRBJ2-1 | TRBV9 | NA | TGTGCCAGCAGCGTAGAGGACAGCTCCTACAATGAGCAGTTCTTC | CASSVEDSSYNEQFF
NA | TRBJ1-2 | TRBV6-5 | NA | TGTGCCAGCAGTTCCGCGGGGGCGCGTACCTTC | CASSSAGARTF
TRBD1 | TRBJ1-6 | TRBV6-5 | NA | TGTGCCAGCAGTCGGACAGGGGAGCGGTCACCCCTCCACTTT | CASSRTGERSPLHF
NA | TRBJ2-3 | TRBV5-4 | once | TGTGCCAGCAGTACAGGGGGGGGTTCCCCAGATACGCAGTATTTT | CASSTGGGSPDTQYF
NA | TRBJ2-3 | TRBV4-3 | NA | TGCGCCAGCAGCCAAGGTCGGGGGGCCGGGGATACGCAGTATTTT | CASSQGRGAGDTQYF
TRBD2 | TRBJ2-3 | TRBV7-8 | once | TGTGCCAGCAGCCGGCGGGAGACAGATACGCAGTATTTT | CASSRRETDTQYF
NA | TRBJ1-3 | TRBV7-8 | NA | TGTGCCAGCAGCCCCGTCACCTCTGGAAACACCATATATTTT | CASSPVTSGNTIYF
NA | TRBJ1-2 | TRBV2 | NA | TGTGCCAGCAGTGAAGACCGGGCGGCCGCTTCTGAGGAAGGCTACACCTTC | CASSEDRAAASEEGYTF
NA | TRBJ2-5 | TRBV30 | NA | TGTGCCTGGAGTGTAGGGCAGGAGATCCAAGAGACCCAGTACTTC | CAWSVGQEIQETQYF
TRBD2 | TRBJ2-3 | TRBV5-5 | NA | TGTGCCAGCAGCCCTTCGGGGATAGGACTAGCAGGAGATACGCAGTATTTT | CASSPSGIGLAGDTQYF
TRBD1 | TRBJ1-1 | TRBV18 | NA | TGTGCCAGCTCACCCGCGGACAGGGGGTATGACACTGAAGCTTTCTTT | CASSPADRGYDTEAFF
NA | TRBJ2-1 | TRBV7-9 | NA | TGTGCCAGCAGCCCTGCGGGTGAGCAGTTCTTC | CASSPAGEQFF
TRBD1 | TRBJ2-7 | TRBV9 | NA | TGTGCCAGCAGCGTAGCTCAAGGGGGCGAAGGCGGCGAGCAGTACTTC | CASSVAQGGEGGEQYF
NA | TRBJ2-1 | TRBV9 | NA | TGTGCCAGCAGCCCTGTCGGAAGGGACGGAAGATACAATGAGCAGTTCTTC | CASSPVGRDGRYNEQFF
NA | TRBJ1-4 | TRBV19 | NA | TGTGCCAGTAGTATGACTAGGTGGGAAAAACTGTTTTTT | CASSMTRWEKLFF
NA | TRBJ2-1 | TRBV6-6 | once | TGTGCCAGCCTCGGGACTTCCCCAGGAAAGGAGCAGTTCTTC | CASLGTSPGKEQFF
TRBD1 | TRBJ2-1 | TRBV5-4 | NA | TGTGCCAGCAGCTTGAGACAGGGCCAGCCCAATGAGCAGTTCTTC | CASSLRQGQPNEQFF
NA | TRBJ2-3 | TRBV7-9 | NA | TGTGCCAGCAGCTCCCTAAGGACAGAAGCCACAGATACGCAGTATTTT | CASSSLRTEATDTQYF
TRBD1 | TRBJ1-1 | TRBV6-5 | NA | TGTGCCAGCACTCCCGGGGACAGGGCCACTGAAGCTTTCTTT | CASTPGDRATEAFF
NA | TRBJ2-3 | TRBV27 | NA | NA | CASSSSYSADTQYF
NA | TRBJ1-4 | TRBV30 | NA | TGTGCCTGGAGTCGCGACATAAACGAAAAACTGTTTTTT | CAWSRDINEKLFF
NA | TRBJ1-3 | TRBV15 | NA | TGTGCCACCTCGTATTTAGGAAACACCATATATTTT | CATSYLGNTIYF
NA | TRBJ1-5 | TRBV27 | NA | TGTGCCAGCAGTTTAGACAGCGAACTTAGGGACGGTCAGCCCCAGCATTTT | CASSLDSELRDGQPQHF
NA | TRBJ1-2 | TRBV4-2 | NA | TGTGCCAGCACCCTGACAGGAAACTATGGCTACACCTTC | CASTLTGNYGYTF
TRBD1 | TRBJ1-4 | TRBV29-1 | NA | TGCAGCGTTGGACAGGGTCGTGAAAAACTGTTTTTT | CSVGQGREKLFF
NA | TRBJ1-3 | TRBV19 | NA | TGTGCCAGTAGACCGATCTCTGGAAACACCATATATTTT | CASRPISGNTIYF
TRBD1 | TRBJ2-7 | TRBV4-3 | NA | TGCGCCAGCAGCCGGGAGACGACAGGGCGAGGCGAGCAGTACTTC | CASSRETTGRGEQYF
TRBD2 | TRBJ2-3 | TRBV6-4 | NA | TGTGCCAGCAGTGACTCCCTAGCGGGGGTGCAGGCTACGCAGTATTTT | CASSDSLAGVQATQYF
NA | TRBJ1-5 | TRBV19 | NA | TGTGCCAGTAGAAAACAGGATAGCAATCAGCCCCAGCATTTT | CASRKQDSNQPQHF
TRBD1 | TRBJ1-2 | TRBV5-8 | NA | TGTGCCAGCCTAAATACCGGGACAGGGGATCCCTATTCTGGCTACACCTTC | CASLNTGTGDPYSGYTF
NA | TRBJ2-3 | TRBV14 | NA | TGTGCCAGCAGCCGGGAGGACTCCCGCGGGTTGAATACGCAGTATTTT | CASSREDSRGLNTQYF
NA | TRBJ1-1 | TRBV6-5 | NA | TGTGCCAGCAGTTACAACAAAGACACTGAAGCTTTCTTT | CASSYNKDTEAFF
NA | TRBJ1-1 | TRBV11-2 | NA | TGTGCCAGCAGCTTAGCAAACAGGAATGAAGCTTTCTTT | CASSLANRNEAFF
NA | TRBJ2-3 | TRBV4-3 | NA | TGCGCCAGCAGCCAAGATTCCCCAGCGGCGGGTTCAGATACGCAGTATTTT | CASSQDSPAAGSDTQYF
NA | TRBJ2-1 | TRBV2 | NA | TGTGCCAGCAGTTCTGGGGCCCCAAACTACAATGAGCAGTTCTTC | CASSSGAPNYNEQFF
TRBD1 | TRBJ1-2 | TRBV19 | NA | TGTGCCAGTACTCCGCGAACAGGGACAGGGGGGAGCGGCTACACCTTC | CASTPRTGTGGSGYTF
NA | TRBJ2-3 | TRBV11-3 | NA | TGTGCCAGCAGCTCGGGGCACACAGATACGCAGTATTTT | CASSSGHTDTQYF
NA | TRBJ1-5 | TRBV7-9 | NA | TGTGCCAGCAGCTCTGAATTATCCCCCACTGGGCCCCAGCATTTT | CASSSELSPTGPQHF
NA | TRBJ2-1 | TRBV7-9 | NA | TGTGCCAGCATCGAGGGGGGTAGCTCCTACAATGAGCAGTTCTTC | CASIEGGSSYNEQFF
NA | TRBJ1-5 | TRBV7-9 | NA | TGTGCCAGCAGCACGACAGGCAGCAATCAGCCCCAGCATTTT | CASSTTGSNQPQHF
TRBD1 | TRBJ2-7 | TRBV7-9 | NA | TGTGCCAGCAGCCACTCGGACAGGGAAGGAGACGAGCAGTACTTC | CASSHSDREGDEQYF
TRBD1 | TRBJ1-6 | TRBV19 | NA | TGTGCCAGTAGGACAGGGTATGACTATAATTCACCCCTCCACTTT | CASRTGYDYNSPLHF